This TCR beta chain is from a study of OX40 agonist ivuxolimab in advanced cancers. Study overall: Patients in the trial were receiving intravenous ivuxolimab every 2 weeks, at doses of 0.01 to 10 mg/kg.

About this clone itself: Its specificity is not known.

Trimming shortened V by 2 bases and J by 2 bases, and 10 bases separated the two germline ends. Germline CDR1 and CDR2: KGHSH and LQKENI. CDR3 size: 14 residues. Study-wide points: CD8+ T cells averaged more expanded clones than CD4+. Among the lowest levels of clonal expansion were found in partial responders at 0.1-3.0 mg/kg.

Only in-frame clones appear in the TCRdb table, and some are missing; sequencing was by immunoSEQ multiplex PCR. The sample consists of around 39,000 clones, around 89% of them appearing once. Samples of blood were obtained at baseline, on cycle 4 day 1, and on cycle 7 day 1. This clonotype was sampled from an adult with an advanced solid tumor such as melanoma, head and neck, liver or kidney cancer. The V and J genes are TRBV18 and TRBJ2-7, with D possibly matching TRBD1 (6 bases). Sequencing was performed on CD4+ or CD8+ T cells sorted from blood, taken in a trial of the OX40 agonist ivuxolimab. The CDR3 nucleotides are TGTGCCAGCTCACCAACAGGGCCGACCTACGAGCAGTACTTC. Its protein product is CASSPTGPTYEQYF.